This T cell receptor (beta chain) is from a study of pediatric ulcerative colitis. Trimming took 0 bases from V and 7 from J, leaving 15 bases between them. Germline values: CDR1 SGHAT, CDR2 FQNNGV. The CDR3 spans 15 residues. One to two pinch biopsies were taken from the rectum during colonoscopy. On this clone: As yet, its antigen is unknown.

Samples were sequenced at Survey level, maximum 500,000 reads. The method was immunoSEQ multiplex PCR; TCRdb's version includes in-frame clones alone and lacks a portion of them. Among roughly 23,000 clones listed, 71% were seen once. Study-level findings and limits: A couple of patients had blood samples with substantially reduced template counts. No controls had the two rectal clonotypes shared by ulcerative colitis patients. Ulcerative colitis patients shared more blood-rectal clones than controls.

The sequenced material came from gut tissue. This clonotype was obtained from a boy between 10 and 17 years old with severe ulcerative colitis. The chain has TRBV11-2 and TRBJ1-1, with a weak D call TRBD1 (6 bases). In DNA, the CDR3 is TGTGCCAGCAGCTTAGACGGTGCGGGGGCAGATGAAGCTTTCTTT. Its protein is CASSLDGAGADEAFF.